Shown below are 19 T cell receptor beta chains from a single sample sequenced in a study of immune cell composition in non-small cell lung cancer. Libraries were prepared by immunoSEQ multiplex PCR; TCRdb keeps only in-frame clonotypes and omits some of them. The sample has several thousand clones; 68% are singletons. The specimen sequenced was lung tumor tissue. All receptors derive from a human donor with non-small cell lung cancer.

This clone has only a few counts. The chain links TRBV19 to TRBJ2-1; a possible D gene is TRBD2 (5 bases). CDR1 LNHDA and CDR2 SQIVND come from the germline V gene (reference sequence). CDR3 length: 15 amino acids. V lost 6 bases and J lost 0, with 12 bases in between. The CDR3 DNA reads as TGTGCCAGTAGGCTGGACGGAGGCTCCTACAATGAGCAGTTCTTC. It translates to CASRLDGGSYNEQFF.

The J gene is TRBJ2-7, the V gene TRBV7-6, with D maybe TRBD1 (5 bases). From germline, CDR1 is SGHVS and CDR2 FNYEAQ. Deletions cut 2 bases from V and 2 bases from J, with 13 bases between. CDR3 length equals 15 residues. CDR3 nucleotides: TGTGCCAGCAGCTTACAAAACAGGTACCCCTACGAGCAGTACTTC. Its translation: CASSLQNRYPYEQYF.

Written as DNA, the CDR3 is TGTGCCATCACTACAAGCGGAGACTCTGGAAACACCATATATTTT. Amino acids: CAITTSGDSGNTIYF. The genes are TRBV10-3 and TRBJ1-3; D is unclear. The V gene lost 7 bases and the J gene lost 0 bases, with 13 bases spanning the gap. CDR1 is ENHRY and CDR2 is SYGVKD in the germline V gene. The CDR3 is made up of 15 amino acids.

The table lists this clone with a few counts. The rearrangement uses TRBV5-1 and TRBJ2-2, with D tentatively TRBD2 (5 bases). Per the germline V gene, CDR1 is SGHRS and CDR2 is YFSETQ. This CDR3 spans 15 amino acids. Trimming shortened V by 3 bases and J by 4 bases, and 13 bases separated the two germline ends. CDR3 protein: CASSSSHAGTGELFF. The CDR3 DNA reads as TGCGCCAGCAGCTCCAGCCACGCGGGCACCGGGGAGCTGTTTTTT.

The CDR3, as DNA: TGTGCCAGCAGCAACTCCCAGGGGGGTGAAGCTTTCTTT. As protein: CASSNSQGGEAFF. The rearrangement joins TRBV11-2 to TRBJ1-1; 7 nucleotides match TRBD1. V shed 5 bases, J shed 7 bases, and the junction held 7 bases outside the gene matches. The CDR3 consists of 13 residues. CDR1 is SGHAT, CDR2 FQNNGV, per germline.

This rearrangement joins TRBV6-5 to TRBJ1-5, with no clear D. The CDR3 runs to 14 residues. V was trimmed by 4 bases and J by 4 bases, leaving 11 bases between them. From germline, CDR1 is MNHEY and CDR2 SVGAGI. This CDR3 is CASSSRAMNQPQHF. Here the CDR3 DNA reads TGTGCCAGCAGTTCGAGGGCTATGAATCAGCCCCAGCATTTT.

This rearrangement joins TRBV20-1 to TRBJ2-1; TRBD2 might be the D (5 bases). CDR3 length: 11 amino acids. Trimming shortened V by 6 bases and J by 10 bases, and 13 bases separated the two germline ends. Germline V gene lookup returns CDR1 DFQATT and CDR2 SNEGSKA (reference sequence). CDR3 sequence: CSAPAQREQFF. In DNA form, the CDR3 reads TGCAGTGCCCCCGCCCAGCGGGAGCAGTTCTTC.

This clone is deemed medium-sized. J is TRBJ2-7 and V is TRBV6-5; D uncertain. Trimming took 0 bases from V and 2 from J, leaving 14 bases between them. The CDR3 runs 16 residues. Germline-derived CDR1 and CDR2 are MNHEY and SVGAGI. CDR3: CASSYSTLSVPYEQYF. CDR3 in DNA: TGTGCCAGCAGTTACTCCACACTGAGCGTGCCCTACGAGCAGTACTTC.

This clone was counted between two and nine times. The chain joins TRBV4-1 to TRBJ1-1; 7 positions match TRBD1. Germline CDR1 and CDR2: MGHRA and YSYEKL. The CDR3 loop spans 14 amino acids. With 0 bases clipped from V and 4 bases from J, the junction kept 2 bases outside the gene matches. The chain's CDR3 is CASSQEYRGTEAFF. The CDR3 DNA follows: TGCGCCAGCAGCCAAGAGTACAGGGGCACTGAAGCTTTCTTT.

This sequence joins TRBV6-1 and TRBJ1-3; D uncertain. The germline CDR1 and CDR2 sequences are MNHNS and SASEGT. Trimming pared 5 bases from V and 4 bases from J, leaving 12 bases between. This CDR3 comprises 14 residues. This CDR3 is CASSSRTGGNTIYF. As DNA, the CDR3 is TGTGCCAGCAGTTCTAGGACTGGCGGAAACACCATATATTTT.

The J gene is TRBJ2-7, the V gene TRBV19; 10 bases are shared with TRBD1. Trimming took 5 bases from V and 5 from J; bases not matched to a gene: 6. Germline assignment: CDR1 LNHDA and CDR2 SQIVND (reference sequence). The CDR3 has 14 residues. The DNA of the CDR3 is TGTGCCAGTAGTCTCGGGACAGGGGCCCACGAGCAGTACTTC. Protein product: CASSLGTGAHEQYF.

The DNA for the CDR3 is TGTGCCAGCAGCCTTTTATTCGGGGGGCGCACAGATACGCAGTATTTT. Translating it yields CASSLLFGGRTDTQYF. The V call is TRBV5-6, the J call TRBJ2-3, with a weak D call TRBD2 (7 bases). CDR1 is SGHDT, CDR2 YYEEEE, per germline. The CDR3 length is 16 residues. V lost 4 bases, J lost 1 base, and 16 bases lay in between.

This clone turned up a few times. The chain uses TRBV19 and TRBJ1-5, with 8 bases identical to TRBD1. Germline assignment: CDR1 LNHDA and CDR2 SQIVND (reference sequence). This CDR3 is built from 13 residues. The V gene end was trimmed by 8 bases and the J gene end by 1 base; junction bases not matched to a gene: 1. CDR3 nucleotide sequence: TGTGCCAGTGACAGGGGAAGCAATCAGCCCCAGCATTTT. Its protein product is CASDRGSNQPQHF.

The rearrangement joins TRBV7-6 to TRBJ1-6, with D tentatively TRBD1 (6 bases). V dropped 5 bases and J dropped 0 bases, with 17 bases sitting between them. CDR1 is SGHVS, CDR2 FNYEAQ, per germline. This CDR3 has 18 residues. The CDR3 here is CASSQDSPGVSYNSPLHF. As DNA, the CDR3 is TGTGCCAGCAGCCAGGACAGTCCCGGAGTCTCCTATAATTCACCCCTCCACTTT.

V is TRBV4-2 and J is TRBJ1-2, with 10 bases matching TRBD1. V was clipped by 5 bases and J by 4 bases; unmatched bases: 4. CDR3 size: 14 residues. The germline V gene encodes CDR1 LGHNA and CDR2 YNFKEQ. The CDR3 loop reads CASSLGQGFYGYTF. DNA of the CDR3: TGTGCCAGCAGCTTGGGACAGGGGTTCTATGGCTACACCTTC.

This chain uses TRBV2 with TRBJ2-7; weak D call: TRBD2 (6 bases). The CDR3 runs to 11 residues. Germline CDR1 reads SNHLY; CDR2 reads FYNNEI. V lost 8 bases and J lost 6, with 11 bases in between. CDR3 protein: CASEEGSEQYF. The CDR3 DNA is TGTGCCAGCGAGGAGGGATCCGAGCAGTACTTC.

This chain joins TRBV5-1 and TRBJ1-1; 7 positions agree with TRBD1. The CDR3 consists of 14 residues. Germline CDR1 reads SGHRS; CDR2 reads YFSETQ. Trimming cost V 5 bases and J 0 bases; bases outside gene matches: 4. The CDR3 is CASSFTGVNTEAFF. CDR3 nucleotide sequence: TGCGCCAGCAGTTTTACAGGGGTGAACACTGAAGCTTTCTTT.

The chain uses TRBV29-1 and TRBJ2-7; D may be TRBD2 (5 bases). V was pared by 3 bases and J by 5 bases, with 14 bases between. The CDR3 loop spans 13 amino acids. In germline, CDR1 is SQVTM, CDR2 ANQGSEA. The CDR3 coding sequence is TGCAGCGTTGACGACTACCTCGGCAACGAGCAGTACTTC. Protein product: CSVDDYLGNEQYF.

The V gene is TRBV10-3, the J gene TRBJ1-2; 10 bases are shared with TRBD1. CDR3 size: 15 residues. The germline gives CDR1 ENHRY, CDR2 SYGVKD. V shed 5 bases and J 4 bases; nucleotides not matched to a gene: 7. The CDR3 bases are TGTGCCATCAGTAGACAGGGGGCGGATGGCTATGGCTACACCTTC. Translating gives CAISRQGADGYGYTF.